The 14 T cell receptor beta chains below come from one sample, sequenced in a study of post-analysis software for immune sequencing data. TCR beta cDNA libraries included unique molecular identifiers. Each CDR3 protein gets one entry after TCRdb re-called the PCR reads with MiXCR. The sample yields some 800,000 distinct CDR3 sequences, approximately 44% seen once. Broader study findings: Patients showed TRBV5-6, TRBV5-1 and TRBV20-1 among about five TRBV segments more frequent than in controls.

The antigens of these receptors remain unknown. Input material: blood. These receptors were obtained from a girl between 10 and 17 years old with multiple sclerosis.

The rearrangement joins TRBV7-9 to TRBJ2-1, with 8 bases identical to TRBD2. The V gene end was trimmed by 5 bases and the J gene end by 8 bases; junction bases not matched to a gene: 11. Per germline, CDR1 SEHNR and CDR2 FQNEAQ (reference sequence). The CDR3 covers 15 residues. The CDR3 is CASSDTSGRSDEQFF. The CDR3 bases are TGTGCCAGCAGCGATACTAGCGGCCGTAGTGATGAGCAGTTCTTC.

The gene calls are TRBV5-1 and TRBJ2-3, with TRBD1 identical over 10 bases. Trimming cost V 4 bases and J 4 bases; bases outside gene matches: 0. This CDR3 contains 13 residues. Per germline, CDR1 SGHRS and CDR2 YFSETQ. CDR3: CASSGQGADTQYF. CDR3 nucleotides: TGCGCCAGCAGCGGACAGGGGGCAGATACGCAGTATTTT. The complete variable domain, with remaining parts taken from reference TRBV5-1 and TRBJ2-3, reads KAGVTQTPRYLIKTRGQQVTLSCSPISGHRSVSWYQQTPGQGLQFLFEYFSETQRNKGNFPGRFSGRQFSNSRSEMNVSTLELGDSALYLCASSGQGADTQYFGPGTRLTVL.

The chain links TRBV29-1 to TRBJ2-1; D perhaps matches TRBD1 (5 bases). The CDR3 spans 13 residues. Germline V gene lookup returns CDR1 SQVTM and CDR2 ANQGSEA. Trimming took 6 bases from V and 2 from J, leaving 11 bases between them. The CDR3 DNA reads TGCAGCGTCCGAAGACAGACCTACAATGAGCAGTTCTTC. Its translation: CSVRRQTYNEQFF.

This clonotype was seen more than once but under ten times. The gene calls are TRBV7-3 and TRBJ2-6; TRBD1 is a possible D gene (6 bases). Looked up from germline, CDR1 is SGHTA and CDR2 is FQGTGA. The CDR3 length is 16 residues. Trimming removed 3 bases from V and 2 bases from J, with 11 bases in between. The CDR3 loop is CASSFLQGPGANVLTF. As DNA, the CDR3 is TGTGCCAGCAGCTTTCTACAGGGTCCTGGGGCCAACGTCCTGACTTTC. The whole variable domain, remainder taken from reference TRBV7-3 and TRBJ2-6, is GAGVSQTPSNKVTEKGKYVELRCDPISGHTALYWYRQSLGQGPEFLIYFQGTGAADDSGLPNDRFFAVRPEGSVSTLKIQRTERGDSAVYLCASSFLQGPGANVLTFGAGSRLTVL.

The chain employs TRBV20-1 and TRBJ1-3, with unresolved D. CDR3 length equals 14 residues. V was clipped by 0 bases and J by 2 bases, with 8 bases between them. Germline V gene data show CDR1 as DFQATT and CDR2 as SNEGSKA (reference sequence). CDR3 loop: CSARDLEAGNTIYF. The CDR3 DNA reads TGCAGTGCTAGAGATCTAGAAGCTGGAAACACCATATATTTT.

The chain couples TRBV7-2 to TRBJ1-1; no reliable D call. Germline-derived CDR1 and CDR2 are SGHTA and FQGNSA. Trimming took off 1 base at V and 0 bases at J, with 9 bases between the two ends. This CDR3 has 15 residues. The CDR3 DNA reads as TGTGCCAGCAGCTTAGTGGTGGGGATGAACACTGAAGCTTTCTTT. Translating gives CASSLVVGMNTEAFF.

The genes are TRBV6-1 and TRBJ2-5; D gene uncertain. The assigned J gene may be wrong: the sequence end matches TRBJ2-7 better. CDR1 is MNHNS, CDR2 SASEGT, per germline. The CDR3 length is 16 residues. In nucleotides, the CDR3 is TGTGCCAGCAGTGTGACCGGTTGGGGTAGCCCCCCCGAGCAGTACTTC. This gives the protein CASSVTGWGSPPEQYF.

This clonotype was detected a few times. The chain couples TRBV5-6 to TRBJ1-2; D is perhaps TRBD1 (6 bases). This CDR3 is 14 amino acids long. V lost 1 base, J lost 6 bases, and 13 bases lay in between. The germline gives CDR1 SGHDT, CDR2 YYEEEE. The CDR3 protein is CASSLLGDTNGYTF. In DNA form, the CDR3 reads TGTGCCAGCAGCTTGTTAGGGGACACAAATGGCTACACCTTC.

The rearrangement uses TRBV7-9 and TRBJ2-7; maybe TRBD1 (6 bases). The DNA end is more similar to TRBJ2-5, so the J call may be wrong. Looked up from germline, CDR1 is SEHNR and CDR2 is FQNEAQ (reference sequence). The CDR3 covers 16 residues. CDR3 DNA sequence: TGTGCCAGCAGCTCGATGAACGGGACACCCCGAGAGACCCAGTACTTC. Protein product: CASSSMNGTPRETQYF.

This clonotype came up a few times. This chain connects TRBV20-1 to TRBJ2-1; 14 nucleotides match TRBD2. J gave up 8 bases and V 3 bases, and 6 bases lay outside the gene matches. CDR3 length: 15 amino acids. Germline lookup yields CDR1 DFQATT and CDR2 SNEGSKA (reference sequence). The CDR3 DNA follows: TGCAGTGCTAGGGGGACTAGCGGGAGTAAGGATGAGCAGTTCTTC. It translates to CSARGTSGSKDEQFF.

This chain links TRBV9 with TRBJ2-6; 7 positions agree with TRBD1. CDR3 length equals 19 residues. The germline CDR1 and CDR2 sequences are SGDLS and YYNGEE. The J segment lost 0 bases and the V segment lost 3 bases, leaving 12 bases of the junction unmatched. CDR3: CASSGTGTAKFSGANVLTF. DNA of the CDR3: TGTGCCAGCAGCGGGACCGGGACAGCAAAATTCTCTGGGGCCAACGTCCTGACTTTC.

The rearrangement uses TRBV7-3 and TRBJ2-1; TRBD2 matches 7 bases. Losses at the gene ends were 2 bases for V and 8 bases for J; bases not matched to a gene: 6. The CDR3 sequence is 14 residues long. The germline CDR1 and CDR2 sequences are SGHTA and FQGTGA. CDR3 nucleotides: TGTGCCAGCAGCTTAGAGGGAGGGTTGGATGAGCAGTTCTTC. Translated: CASSLEGGLDEQFF.

This sequence joins TRBV11-2 and TRBJ2-1; D possibly uses TRBD1 or TRBD2 (5 bases each). This CDR3 is 13 amino acids long. From germline, CDR1 is SGHAT and CDR2 FQNNGV. Between the trimmed V and J ends, which lost 7 bases and 11 bases, there was a span of 18 bases. The CDR3 sequence: CASKRDLSNKQFF. The CDR3, as DNA: TGTGCCAGCAAACGGGACCTAAGTAATAAGCAGTTCTTC.

The chain recombines TRBV11-2 with TRBJ2-1; no firm D call. The CDR3 covers 16 residues. V was pared by 0 bases and J by 7 bases, with 16 bases between. The germline CDR1 and CDR2 sequences are SGHAT and FQNNGV. The CDR3 DNA reads as TGTGCCAGCAGCTTAGAATTAGGGTCCTCCGGAAATGAGCAGTTCTTC. Encoded protein: CASSLELGSSGNEQFF. The variable domain in full, with the rest retrieved from reference TRBV11-2 and TRBJ2-1, is EAGVAQSPRYKIIEKRQSVAFWCNPISGHATLYWYQQILGQGPKLLIQFQNNGVVDDSQLPKDRFSAERLKGVDSTLKIQPAKLEDSAVYLCASSLELGSSGNEQFFGPGTRLTVL.